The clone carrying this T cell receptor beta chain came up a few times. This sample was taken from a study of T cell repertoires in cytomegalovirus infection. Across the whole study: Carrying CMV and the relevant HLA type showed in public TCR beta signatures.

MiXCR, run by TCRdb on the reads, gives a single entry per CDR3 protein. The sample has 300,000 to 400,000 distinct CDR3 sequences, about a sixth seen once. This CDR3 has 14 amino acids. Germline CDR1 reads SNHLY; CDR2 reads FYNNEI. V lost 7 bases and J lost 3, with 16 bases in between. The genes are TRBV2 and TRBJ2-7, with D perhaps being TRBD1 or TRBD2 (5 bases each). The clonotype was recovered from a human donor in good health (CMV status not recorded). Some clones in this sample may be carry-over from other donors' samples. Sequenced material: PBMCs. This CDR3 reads CASTPKGRNYEQYF. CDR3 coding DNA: TGTGCCAGCACCCCCAAGGGACGGAACTACGAGCAGTACTTC.